These 19 T cell receptor beta chains came from one sample sequenced in a study of blood T cells in healthy people across ages. Through a sample-barcoded 5' primer and a J-beta primer mix, a second PCR was run for roughly 6 to 11 cycles. TCRdb used MiXCR to reprocess the 5' RACE reads, holding one entry per CDR3 protein. The sample carries some 710,000 distinct CDR3 sequences, 20% to 25% recorded once. Material for sequencing was blood. Receptors were obtained from a man in his sixties or seventies in good health.

This clonotype was counted a few times. This chain joins TRBV20-1 and TRBJ2-3, with a weak D call TRBD2 (5 bases). Germline CDR1 DFQATT, CDR2 SNEGSKA (reference sequence). This CDR3 is 12 amino acids long. Between the trimmed V and J ends, which lost 6 bases and 7 bases, there was a span of 14 bases. This CDR3 is CSASRGENTQYF. DNA of the CDR3: TGCAGTGCGTCCCGTGGGGAGAATACGCAGTATTTT.

This clonotype has at least ten counts. This chain uses TRBV14 with TRBJ1-4, with TRBD1 identical over 7 bases. V lost 1 base to trimming and J lost 7 bases; unmatched junction nucleotides: 6. Germline CDR1 is SGHDN and CDR2 is FVKESK. This CDR3 has 15 amino acids. CDR3 bases: TGTGCCAGCAGCCAAGGACAGGGCTTTCTTGAAAAACTGTTTTTT. Residues: CASSQGQGFLEKLFF.

A few counts support this clonotype. The chain uses TRBV18 and TRBJ2-5; 8 nucleotides line up with TRBD1. There are 14 residues in the CDR3. Losses at the gene ends were 2 bases for V and 3 bases for J; bases not matched to a gene: 2. Germline V gives CDR1 KGHSH, CDR2 LQKENI. The CDR3 loop reads CASSPMGQEETQYF. Here the CDR3 DNA reads TGTGCCAGCTCACCAATGGGACAGGAAGAGACCCAGTACTTC.

The table lists this clonotype with a few counts. The chain recombines TRBV18 with TRBJ2-1; D might be TRBD2 (6 bases). Judging by the DNA end, TRBJ2-5 fits better; the J call may be wrong. CDR1 and CDR2 from the germline V gene are KGHSH and LQKENI. CDR3 length: 13 residues. CDR3 DNA: TGTGCCAGCCATGGGACTGCCCAAGAGACCCAGTACTTC. It specifies CASHGTAQETQYF.

The chain recombines TRBV20-1 with TRBJ1-4; D gene ambiguous. Germline V gene lookup returns CDR1 DFQATT and CDR2 SNEGSKA (reference sequence). CDR3 length: 14 residues. Trimming stripped 4 bases from V and 0 bases from J, with 9 bases between. The DNA for the CDR3 is TGCAGTGCTAAAGGAGGAGCAACTAATGAAAAACTGTTTTTT. It specifies CSAKGGATNEKLFF.

Details on this clonotype: At one end, the junction sequence differs from germline, possibly due to a read error. The chain employs TRBV28 and TRBJ2-5; TRBD2 might be the D (6 bases). CDR1 is MDHEN, CDR2 SYDVKM, per germline. This CDR3 contains 13 residues. The CDR3 DNA is TGTGCTAGCATCCCTGGGGGGAAAGAGACCCAGTACTTC. Its protein is CASIPGGKETQYF. The whole variable domain, remainder taken from reference TRBV28 and TRBJ2-5, is DVKVTQSSRYLVKRTGEKVFLECVQDMDHENMFWYRQDPGLGLRLIYFSYDVKMKEKGDIPEGYSVSREKKERFSLILESASTNQTSMYLCASIPGGKETQYFGPGTRLLVL.

The chain uses TRBV7-2 and TRBJ2-3; the D gene could be TRBD1 or TRBD2 (7 bases each). Trimming took off 5 bases at V and 2 bases at J, with 17 bases between the two ends. Germline V gene sequence: CDR1 SGHTA, CDR2 FQGNSA. This CDR3 is 16 amino acids long. In DNA form, the CDR3 reads TGTGCCAGCAGCCCCCAGGGGGGACTACACACAGATACGCAGTATTTT. Translating it yields CASSPQGGLHTDTQYF. The variable domain in full, with the rest retrieved from reference TRBV7-2 and TRBJ2-3, is GAGVSQSPSNKVTEKGKDVELRCDPISGHTALYWYRQSLGQGLEFLIYFQGNSAPDKSGLPSDRFSAERTGGSVSTLTIQRTQQEDSAVYLCASSPQGGLHTDTQYFGPGTRLTVL.

This clonotype was detected a few times. The chain is built from TRBV3-1 and TRBJ2-1, with 7 positions matching TRBD1. The CDR3 is made up of 17 amino acids. The junction had 11 bases not matched to a gene; V was cut back by 1 base and J by 5 bases. The germline V gene has CDR1 LGHDT and CDR2 YNNKEL (reference sequence). The CDR3 sequence is CASSQATARGTDNEQFF. For the CDR3, the DNA is TGTGCCAGCAGCCAAGCAACGGCCCGAGGGACAGACAATGAGCAGTTCTTC.

The rearrangement joins TRBV6-5 to TRBJ2-5; perhaps TRBD1 as D (5 bases). The CDR3 totals 14 residues. Germline lookup yields CDR1 MNHEY and CDR2 SVGAGI. Between the trimmed V and J ends, which lost 7 bases and 0 bases, there was a span of 12 bases. CDR3 protein: CASMGGADQETQYF. CDR3 in DNA: TGTGCCAGCATGGGTGGGGCAGACCAAGAGACCCAGTACTTC.

This sequence joins TRBV18 and TRBJ1-1; 7 bases are a match to TRBD1. Per germline, CDR1 KGHSH and CDR2 LQKENI. With V trimmed by 8 bases and J by 1 base, 4 bases remained unmatched. This CDR3 contains 13 residues. The CDR3 DNA follows: TGTGCCAGCGCGGCAGGGGGGAACACTGAAGCTTTCTTT. Protein sequence: CASAAGGNTEAFF. Drawing the rest from reference TRBV18 and TRBJ1-1, the complete variable domain is NAGVMQNPRHLVRRRGQEARLRCSPMKGHSHVYWYRQLPEEGLKFMVYLQKENIIDESGMPKERFSAEFPKEGPSILRIQQVVRGDSAAYFCASAAGGNTEAFFGQGTRLTVV.

V gene TRBV12-3 or TRBV12-4 combines with J gene TRBJ2-4; either TRBD1 or TRBD2 may supply D (5 bases each). The length of the CDR3 is 15 residues. Trimming cost V 5 bases and J 4 bases, with 15 bases left between them. The CDR3 region is CASSPRGAAKNIQYF. CDR3 DNA: TGTGCCAGCAGTCCTCGAGGGGCGGCTAAAAACATTCAGTACTTC.

The CDR3 sequence: CASSLDTPNTGELFF. CDR3 DNA sequence: TGTGCCAGCAGCTTGGACACCCCGAACACCGGGGAGCTGTTTTTT. The genes are TRBV5-5 and TRBJ2-2; D gene ambiguous. The CDR3 runs 15 residues. Deletions cut 0 bases from V and 0 bases from J, with 6 bases between. CDR1 is SGHKS, CDR2 YYEKEE, per germline (reference sequence).

This clonotype turned up a few times. V gene TRBV5-6 combines with J gene TRBJ2-5, with 7 bases lining up with TRBD2. With the DNA end fitting TRBJ2-1 better, the J assignment may be wrong. Germline CDR1 SGHDT, CDR2 YYEEEE. The CDR3 has 13 residues. In nucleotides, the CDR3 is TGTGCCAGCAGCTTGTTACTAGCGAATATGCAGTTCTTC. Translation gives CASSLLLANMQFF.

The CDR3 nucleotides read TGCAGCTCAGGAACCGCAAACTATGGCTACACCTTC. Amino acids: CSSGTANYGYTF. This chain uses TRBV20-1 with TRBJ1-2, with unresolved D. There are 12 residues in the CDR3. Germline CDR1 reads DFQATT; CDR2 reads SNEGSKA (reference sequence).

The chain carries TRBV5-5 and TRBJ2-3; TRBD1 aligns across 9 bases. The CDR3 runs to 16 residues. Per germline, CDR1 SGHKS and CDR2 YYEKEE (reference sequence). The V gene end was trimmed by 4 bases and the J gene end by 6 bases; junction bases not matched to a gene: 12. In DNA form, the CDR3 reads TGTGCCAGCAGCCCGTTAGGGACAGGGCTTAAGGATACGCAGTATTTT. This gives the protein CASSPLGTGLKDTQYF.

The rearrangement uses TRBV9 and TRBJ2-1, with a possible D match to TRBD2 (8 bases). CDR3 size: 15 residues. Germline CDR1 and CDR2: SGDLS and YYNGEE. V gave up 3 bases and J gave up 8 bases, with 18 bases separating them. The CDR3 nucleotides are TGTGCCAGCAGCGCCATAGCGGGACAGCGCTATGAGCAGTTCTTC. Protein sequence: CASSAIAGQRYEQFF.

The chain uses TRBV19 and TRBJ2-7, with 8 bases that match TRBD2. The CDR3 is 14 residues long. From germline, CDR1 is LNHDA and CDR2 SQIVND (reference sequence). Trimming at V came to 1 base and at J to 4 bases, leaving 3 bases not matched to a gene. The CDR3 coding sequence is TGTGCCAGTAGTATAGCGGGAGGGCCGTACGAGCAGTACGTC. Translating gives CASSIAGGPYEQYV.

The chain joins TRBV28 to TRBJ2-5, with 10 bases that match TRBD1. The tail of the sequence fits TRBJ2-7 better, so the J call may be wrong. Germline V CDR1 and CDR2: MDHEN, SYDVKM. This CDR3 spans 15 amino acids. CDR3 in DNA: TGTGCCAGCAGTCTAATACCGGGACAGGGGCGCGAGCAGTACTTC. Protein sequence: CASSLIPGQGREQYF.

The chain combines TRBV5-1 with TRBJ2-7; D remains unclear. Germline V lookup: CDR1 SGHRS, CDR2 YFSETQ. The length of the CDR3 is 14 residues. Trimming pared 2 bases from V and 2 bases from J, leaving 11 bases between. For the CDR3, the DNA is TGCGCCAGCAGCTTTCAAGGAGATACCTACGAGCAGTACTTC. Translated, it gives CASSFQGDTYEQYF.